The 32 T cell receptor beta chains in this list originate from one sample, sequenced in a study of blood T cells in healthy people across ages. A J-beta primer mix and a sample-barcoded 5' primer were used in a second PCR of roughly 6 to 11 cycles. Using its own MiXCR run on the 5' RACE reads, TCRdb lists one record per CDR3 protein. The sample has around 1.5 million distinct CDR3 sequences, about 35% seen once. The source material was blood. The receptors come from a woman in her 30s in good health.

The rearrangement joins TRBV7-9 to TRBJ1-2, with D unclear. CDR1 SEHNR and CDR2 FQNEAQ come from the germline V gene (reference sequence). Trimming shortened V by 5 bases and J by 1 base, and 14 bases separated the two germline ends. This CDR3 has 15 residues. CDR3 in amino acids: CASSPPTGFNYGYTF. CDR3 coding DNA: TGTGCCAGCAGCCCCCCTACGGGATTTAACTATGGCTACACCTTC.

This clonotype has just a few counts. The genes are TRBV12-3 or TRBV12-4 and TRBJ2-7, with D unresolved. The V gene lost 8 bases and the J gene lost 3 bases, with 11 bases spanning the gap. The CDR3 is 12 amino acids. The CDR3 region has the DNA TGTGCCAGCGGGGTTTCGATCTACGAGCAGTACTTC. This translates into CASGVSIYEQYF.

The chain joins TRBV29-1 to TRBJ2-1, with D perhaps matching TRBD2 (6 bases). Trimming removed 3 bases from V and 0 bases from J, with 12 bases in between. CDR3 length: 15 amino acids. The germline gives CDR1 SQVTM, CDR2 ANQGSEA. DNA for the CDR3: TGCAGCGTTGATGGCGGCGGGATCTCCTACAATGAGCAGTTCTTC. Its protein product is CSVDGGGISYNEQFF.

The CDR3: CASSFTFEAFF. The CDR3 DNA is TGTGCCAGCAGTTTCACCTTTGAAGCTTTCTTT. V usage is TRBV28 and J usage is TRBJ1-1; D is undetermined. The V end lost 3 bases, the J end lost 7 bases, and 6 bases lay between the germline ends. Germline CDR1 reads MDHEN; CDR2 reads SYDVKM. The CDR3 totals 11 residues.

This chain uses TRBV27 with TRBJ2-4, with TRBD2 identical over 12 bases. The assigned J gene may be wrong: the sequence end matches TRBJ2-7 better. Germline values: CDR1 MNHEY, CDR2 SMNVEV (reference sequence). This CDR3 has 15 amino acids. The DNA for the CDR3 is TGTGCCAGCAGTCCACTAGCGGGAGGAAGCCACGAGCAGTACTTC. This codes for CASSPLAGGSHEQYF.

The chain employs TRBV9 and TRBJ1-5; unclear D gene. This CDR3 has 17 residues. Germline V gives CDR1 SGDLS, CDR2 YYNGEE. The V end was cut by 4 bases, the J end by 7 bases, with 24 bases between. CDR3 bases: TGTGCCAGCAGCCCAGGCCCCGTCTCTGGGGTAGGGCAGCCCCAGCATTTT. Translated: CASSPGPVSGVGQPQHF.

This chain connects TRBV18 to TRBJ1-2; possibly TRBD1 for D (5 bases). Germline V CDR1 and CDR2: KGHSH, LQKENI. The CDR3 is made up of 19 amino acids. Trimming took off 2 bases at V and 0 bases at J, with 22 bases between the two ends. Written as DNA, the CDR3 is TGTGCCAGCTCACCAGGAAGGGGTGGCACAGCGATTACTAACTATGGCTACACCTTC. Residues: CASSPGRGGTAITNYGYTF. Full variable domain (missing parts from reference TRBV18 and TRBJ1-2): NAGVMQNPRHLVRRRGQEARLRCSPMKGHSHVYWYRQLPEEGLKFMVYLQKENIIDESGMPKERFSAEFPKEGPSILRIQQVVRGDSAAYFCASSPGRGGTAITNYGYTFGSGTRLTVV.

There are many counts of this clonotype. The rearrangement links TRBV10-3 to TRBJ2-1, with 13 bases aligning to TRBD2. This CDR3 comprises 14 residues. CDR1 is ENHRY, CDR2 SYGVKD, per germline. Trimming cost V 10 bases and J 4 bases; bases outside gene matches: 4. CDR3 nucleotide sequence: TGTGCCAGCGGGACTAGCGGGGTATACAATGAGCAGTTCTTC. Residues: CASGTSGVYNEQFF.

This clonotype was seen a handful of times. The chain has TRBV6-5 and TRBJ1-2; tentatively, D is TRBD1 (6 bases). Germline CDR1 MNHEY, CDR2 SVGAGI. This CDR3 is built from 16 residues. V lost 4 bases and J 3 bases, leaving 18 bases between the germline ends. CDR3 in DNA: TGTGCCAGCAGTTCCCTCCTGCCCGGGGGCGACTATGGCTACACCTTC. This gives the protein CASSSLLPGGDYGYTF.

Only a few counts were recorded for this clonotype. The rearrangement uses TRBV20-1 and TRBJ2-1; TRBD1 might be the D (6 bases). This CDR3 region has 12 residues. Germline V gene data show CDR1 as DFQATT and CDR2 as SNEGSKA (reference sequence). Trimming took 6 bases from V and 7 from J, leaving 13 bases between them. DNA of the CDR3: TGCAGTGCCCCACTAGGGGGTAATGAGCAGTTCTTC. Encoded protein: CSAPLGGNEQFF.

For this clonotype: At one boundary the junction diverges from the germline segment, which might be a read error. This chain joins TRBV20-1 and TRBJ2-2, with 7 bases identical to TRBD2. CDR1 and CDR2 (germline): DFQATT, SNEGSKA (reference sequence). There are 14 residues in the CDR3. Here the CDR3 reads CGASTAGKTGERFF. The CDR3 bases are TGCGGTGCTTCGACAGCGGGAAAAACCGGGGAGCGGTTTTTT.

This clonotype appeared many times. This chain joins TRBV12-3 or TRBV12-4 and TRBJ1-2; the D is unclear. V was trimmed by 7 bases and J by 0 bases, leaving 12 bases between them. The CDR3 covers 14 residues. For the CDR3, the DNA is TGTGCCAGCACGGGTCCCCCTGCTAACTATGGCTACACCTTC. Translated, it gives CASTGPPANYGYTF.

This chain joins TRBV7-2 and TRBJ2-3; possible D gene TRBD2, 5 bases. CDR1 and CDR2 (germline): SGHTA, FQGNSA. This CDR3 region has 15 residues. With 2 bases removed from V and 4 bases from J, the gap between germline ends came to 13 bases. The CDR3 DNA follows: TGTGCCAGCAGCTTAATGGGAGTCCCCTCAGATACGCAGTATTTT. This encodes CASSLMGVPSDTQYF.

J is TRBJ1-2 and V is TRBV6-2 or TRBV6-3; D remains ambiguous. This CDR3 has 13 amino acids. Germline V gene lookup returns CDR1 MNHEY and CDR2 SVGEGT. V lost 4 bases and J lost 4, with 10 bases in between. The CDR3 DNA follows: TGTGCCAGCAGTTCGGACTGGAGCTATGGCTACACCTTC. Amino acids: CASSSDWSYGYTF.

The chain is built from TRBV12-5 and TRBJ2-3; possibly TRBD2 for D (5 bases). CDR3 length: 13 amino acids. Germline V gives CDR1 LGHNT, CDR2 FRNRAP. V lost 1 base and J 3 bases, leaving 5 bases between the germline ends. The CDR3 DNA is TGTGCTAGTGGTTTGGGGAGGACAGATACGCAGTATTTT. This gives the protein CASGLGRTDTQYF.

CDR3 bases: TGTGCCAGCAGCGTGTCAGCGAGCCGTGGCAATGAGCAGTTCTTC. Protein product: CASSVSASRGNEQFF. The chain links TRBV9 to TRBJ2-1; D unclear. The ends were cut back, 2 bases at V and 6 bases at J, with 15 bases in the middle. The CDR3 totals 15 residues. CDR1 is SGDLS, CDR2 YYNGEE, per germline.

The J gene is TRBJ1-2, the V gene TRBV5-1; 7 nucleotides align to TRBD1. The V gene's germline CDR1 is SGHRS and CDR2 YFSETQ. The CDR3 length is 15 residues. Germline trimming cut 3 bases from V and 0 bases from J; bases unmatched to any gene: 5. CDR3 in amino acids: CASSSGTVPNYGYTF. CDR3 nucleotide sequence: TGCGCCAGCAGCTCCGGGACAGTTCCTAACTATGGCTACACCTTC.

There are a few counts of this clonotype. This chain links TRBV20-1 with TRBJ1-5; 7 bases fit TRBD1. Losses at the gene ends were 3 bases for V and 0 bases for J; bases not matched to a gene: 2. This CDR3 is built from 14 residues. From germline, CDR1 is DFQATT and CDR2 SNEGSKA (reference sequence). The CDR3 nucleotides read TGCAGTGCTAGGACAGGGAATAGCAATCAGCCCCAGCATTTT. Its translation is CSARTGNSNQPQHF.

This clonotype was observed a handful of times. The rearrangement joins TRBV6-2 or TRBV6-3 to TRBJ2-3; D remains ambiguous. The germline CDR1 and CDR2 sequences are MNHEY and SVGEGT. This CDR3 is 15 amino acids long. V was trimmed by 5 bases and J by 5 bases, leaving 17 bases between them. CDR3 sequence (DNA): TGTGCCAGCAGTCTTATAGTGATGGAAGGAGATACGCAGTATTTT. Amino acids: CASSLIVMEGDTQYF.

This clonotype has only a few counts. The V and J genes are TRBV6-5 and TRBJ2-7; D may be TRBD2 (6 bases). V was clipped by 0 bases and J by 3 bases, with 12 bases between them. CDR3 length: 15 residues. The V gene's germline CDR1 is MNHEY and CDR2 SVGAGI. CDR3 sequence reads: CASSYSGRGNYEQYF. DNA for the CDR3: TGTGCCAGCAGTTACTCCGGACGGGGGAACTACGAGCAGTACTTC.

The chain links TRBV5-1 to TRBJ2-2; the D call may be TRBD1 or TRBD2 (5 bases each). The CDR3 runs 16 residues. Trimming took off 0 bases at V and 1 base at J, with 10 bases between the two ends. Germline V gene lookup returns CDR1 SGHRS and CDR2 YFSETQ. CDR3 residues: CASSLESGRNTGELFF. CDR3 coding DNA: TGCGCCAGCAGCTTGGAGTCAGGGAGGAACACCGGGGAGCTGTTTTTT.

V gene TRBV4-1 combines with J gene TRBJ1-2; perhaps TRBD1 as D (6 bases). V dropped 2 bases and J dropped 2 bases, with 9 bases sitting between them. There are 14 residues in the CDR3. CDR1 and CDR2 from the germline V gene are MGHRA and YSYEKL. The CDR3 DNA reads TGCGCCAGCAGCCAAAACACAGGGAACTATGGCTACACCTTC. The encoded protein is CASSQNTGNYGYTF.

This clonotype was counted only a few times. CDR3 residues: CATSDLIAGGNEQFF. The CDR3 DNA reads as TGTGCCACCAGTGACTTAATAGCGGGAGGCAATGAGCAGTTCTTC. The chain couples TRBV24-1 to TRBJ2-1; 10 bases align to TRBD2. With 4 bases clipped from V and 6 bases from J, the junction kept 5 bases outside the gene matches. CDR3 size: 15 residues. CDR1 and CDR2 from the germline V gene are KGHDR and SFDVKD.

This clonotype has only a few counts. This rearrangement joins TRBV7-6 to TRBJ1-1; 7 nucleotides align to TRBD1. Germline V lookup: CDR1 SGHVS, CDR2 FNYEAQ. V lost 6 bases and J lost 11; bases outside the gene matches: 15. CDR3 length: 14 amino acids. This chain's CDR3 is CASSMNPGTVEAFF. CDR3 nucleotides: TGTGCCAGCAGTATGAATCCCGGGACAGTTGAGGCTTTCTTT.

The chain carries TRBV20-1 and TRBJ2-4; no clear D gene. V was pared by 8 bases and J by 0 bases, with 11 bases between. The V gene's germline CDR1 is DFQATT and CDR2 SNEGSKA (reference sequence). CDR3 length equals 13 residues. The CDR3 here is CSMGSGAKNIQYF. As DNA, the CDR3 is TGCAGTATGGGGTCCGGAGCCAAAAACATTCAGTACTTC.

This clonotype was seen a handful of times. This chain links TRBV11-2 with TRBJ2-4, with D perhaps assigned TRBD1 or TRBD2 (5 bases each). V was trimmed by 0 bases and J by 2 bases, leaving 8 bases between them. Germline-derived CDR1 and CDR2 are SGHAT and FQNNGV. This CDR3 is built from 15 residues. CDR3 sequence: CASSLDTGPKNIQYF. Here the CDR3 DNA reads TGTGCCAGCAGCTTAGATACGGGACCCAAAAACATTCAGTACTTC.

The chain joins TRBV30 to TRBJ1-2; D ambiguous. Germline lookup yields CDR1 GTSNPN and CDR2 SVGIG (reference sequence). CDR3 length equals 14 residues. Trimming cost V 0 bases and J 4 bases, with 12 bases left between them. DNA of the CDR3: TGTGCCTGGAGTGTGGGTGGTCGGCCCTATGGCTACACCTTC. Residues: CAWSVGGRPYGYTF.

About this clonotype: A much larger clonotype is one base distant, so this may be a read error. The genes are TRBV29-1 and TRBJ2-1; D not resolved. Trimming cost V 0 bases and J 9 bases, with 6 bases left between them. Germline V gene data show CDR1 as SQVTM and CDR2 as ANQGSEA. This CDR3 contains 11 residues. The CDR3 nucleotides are TGCAGCGTTGAAGATAGAAGTGAGCAGTTCTTC. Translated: CSVEDRSEQFF.

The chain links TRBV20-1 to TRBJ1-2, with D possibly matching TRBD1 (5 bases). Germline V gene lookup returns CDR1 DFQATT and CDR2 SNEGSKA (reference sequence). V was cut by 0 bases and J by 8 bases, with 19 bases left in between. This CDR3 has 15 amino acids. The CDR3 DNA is TGCAGTGCTAGAGATCCCCCCAACATGGGGCGAGGCTACACCTTC. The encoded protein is CSARDPPNMGRGYTF.

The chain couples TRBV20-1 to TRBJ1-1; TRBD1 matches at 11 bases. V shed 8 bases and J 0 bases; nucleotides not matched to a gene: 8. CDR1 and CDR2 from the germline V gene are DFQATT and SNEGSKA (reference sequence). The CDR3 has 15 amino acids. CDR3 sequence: CSTAGQGGMNTEAFF. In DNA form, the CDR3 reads TGCAGTACAGCGGGACAGGGGGGAATGAACACTGAAGCTTTCTTT.

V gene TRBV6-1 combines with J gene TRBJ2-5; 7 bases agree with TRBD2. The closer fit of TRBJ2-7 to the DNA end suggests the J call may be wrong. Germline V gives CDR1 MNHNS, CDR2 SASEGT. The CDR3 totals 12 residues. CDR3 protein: CASRNLAGEQYF. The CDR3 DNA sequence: TGTGCCAGCAGGAACTTAGCGGGCGAGCAGTACTTC.

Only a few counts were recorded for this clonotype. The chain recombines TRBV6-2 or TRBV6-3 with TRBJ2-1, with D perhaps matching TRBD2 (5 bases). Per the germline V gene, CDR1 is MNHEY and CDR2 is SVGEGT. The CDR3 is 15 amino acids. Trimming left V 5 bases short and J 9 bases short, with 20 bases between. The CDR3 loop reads CASSPPAVTRGEQFF. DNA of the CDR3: TGTGCCAGCAGTCCTCCAGCGGTGACCCGTGGTGAGCAGTTCTTC.